The 6 T cell receptor beta chains below were found in one sample sequenced in a study of Ad26.COV2.S vaccination and SARS-CoV-2 variants. Sequencing was performed with immunoSEQ multiplex PCR; in TCRdb, only in-frame clones are kept and a portion is missing. The sample yields about 480,000 clones, 87% seen once. Treatment of the sample: 15 to 20 received Ad26.COV2.S at low or high dose, single or two shots; roughly 5 received placebo; per-sample allocation not given. Following the first vaccine or placebo injection, samples were taken on day 63. The input for sequencing was peripheral blood, taken in a trial of Ad26.COV2.S vaccine versus placebo. All receptors derive from a person aged 18-65 years who received the Ad26.COV2.S COVID-19 vaccine or a placebo.

The gene calls are TRBV7-6 and TRBJ1-5; D uncertain. V was clipped by 5 bases and J by 2 bases, with 10 bases between them. Per the germline V gene, CDR1 is SGHVS and CDR2 is FNYEAQ. The CDR3 spans 14 residues. The chain's CDR3 is CASSQTDGNQPQHF. Here the CDR3 DNA reads TGTGCCAGCAGCCAGACCGACGGCAATCAGCCCCAGCATTTT.

The V call is TRBV29-1, the J call TRBJ1-2; D is undetermined. The CDR3 is made up of 11 amino acids. Trimming removed 6 bases from V and 4 bases from J, with 9 bases in between. Germline CDR1 is SQVTM and CDR2 is ANQGSEA. This CDR3 is CSVATGYGYTF. CDR3 in DNA: TGCAGCGTCGCGACTGGCTATGGCTACACCTTC. Supplemented by reference TRBV29-1 and TRBJ1-2, the full variable domain reads SAVISQKPSRDICQRGTSLTIQCQVDSQVTMMFWYRQQPGQSLTLIATANQGSEATYESGFVIDKFPISRPNLTFSTLTVSNMSPEDSSIYLCSVATGYGYTFGSGTRLTVV.

The gene calls are TRBV28 and TRBJ1-2; possible D gene TRBD1, 5 bases. The CDR3 length is 12 residues. Germline CDR1 and CDR2: MDHEN and SYDVKM. As DNA, the CDR3 is TGTCTCTCGGGGGTTACTAACTATGGCTACACCTTC. Its translation: CLSGVTNYGYTF.

The CDR3 loop is CASDNAGESYNEQFF. The DNA of the CDR3 is TGTGCTAGTGATAACGCGGGGGAATCCTACAATGAGCAGTTCTTC. The chain is built from TRBV12-5 and TRBJ2-1; 7 bases map to TRBD2. Per germline, CDR1 LGHNT and CDR2 FRNRAP. This CDR3 is 15 amino acids long. After removal of 7 bases from V and 1 base from J, the junction contained 7 bases not matched to a gene.

The chain carries TRBV2 and TRBJ2-5, with 8 bases lining up with TRBD2. The ends lost 8 bases at V and 3 bases at J; junction bases unmatched: 5. CDR1 is SNHLY and CDR2 is FYNNEI in the germline V gene. The CDR3 covers 13 residues. The DNA of the CDR3 is TGTGCCAGCCTTGGCGGGGGGAAAGAGACCCAGTACTTC. This codes for CASLGGGKETQYF.

This clone is a singleton in its sample. This chain links TRBV6-4 with TRBJ1-2; a weak D match, TRBD1 (5 bases). The CDR3 is made up of 13 amino acids. Germline V lookup: CDR1 MRHNA, CDR2 SNTAGT. V dropped 8 bases and J dropped 7 bases, with 17 bases sitting between them. CDR3 loop: CASSVGPARGYTF. The CDR3 DNA sequence: TGTGCCAGCTCTGTGGGACCTGCTCGTGGCTACACCTTC.